The 9 T cell receptor beta chains below come from one sample, sequenced in a study of beta chain features in type 1 diabetes. General study results and limits: Within each of all four CD4+ subsets, Type 1 diabetes patients had TCRB CDR3s that were moderately but significantly shorter.

Their antigens remain unidentified. The whole isolated RNA underwent reverse transcription, so sequencing captured expressed TCRB transcripts. Assay: immunoSEQ multiplex PCR; the TCRdb copy retains only in-frame clones and omits some. Among 120,000 to 150,000 clones listed, about 13% were seen once. Sample: central memory CD4+ T cells from blood. The receptor set was obtained from a man aged 18 to 30 with type 1 diabetes.

This clone was detected a few times. The CDR3 coding sequence is TGTGCCTGGAGTTCCATGAGGGATGAGCAGTTCTTC. It is translated as CAWSSMRDEQFF. The chain is built from TRBV30 and TRBJ2-1; D is perhaps TRBD2 (5 bases). The V gene lost 2 bases and the J gene lost 8 bases, with 10 bases spanning the gap. The germline gives CDR1 GTSNPN, CDR2 SVGIG (reference sequence). This CDR3 spans 12 amino acids.

The V call is TRBV30, the J call TRBJ1-1; maybe TRBD1 (6 bases). CDR3 length: 14 residues. Per the germline V gene, CDR1 is GTSNPN and CDR2 is SVGIG (reference sequence). V dropped 3 bases and J dropped 9 bases, with 20 bases sitting between them. The CDR3 loop is CAWRAGPGHPKAFF. The CDR3 DNA follows: TGTGCCTGGAGAGCCGGTCCGGGACACCCGAAAGCTTTCTTT.

This clone was counted only a few times. This chain connects TRBV7-7 to TRBJ2-5, with 9 bases lining up with TRBD2. Germline values: CDR1 SSHAT, CDR2 FNYEAQ (reference sequence). V was clipped by 6 bases and J by 6 bases; unmatched bases: 11. There are 15 residues in the CDR3. The CDR3 DNA follows: TGTGCCAGCAGTAACCCAGTAGCGGGGGAGAAGACCCAGTACTTC. The encoded protein is CASSNPVAGEKTQYF.

This clone was seen more than once but under ten times. The chain employs TRBV6-6 and TRBJ2-2; the D gene is possibly TRBD2 (5 bases). The CDR3 is made up of 14 amino acids. The germline V gene has CDR1 MNHNY and CDR2 SVGAGI (reference sequence). Trimming pared 7 bases from V and 7 bases from J, leaving 16 bases between. CDR3 DNA sequence: TGTGCCAGCAATAGTATCGGGGTTGGCGGGGAGCTGTTTTTT. Translated: CASNSIGVGGELFF.

This clone showed up just a few times. V gene TRBV9 combines with J gene TRBJ2-7; 8 nucleotides line up with TRBD2. This CDR3 has 15 amino acids. V was pared by 2 bases and J by 3 bases, with 7 bases of the junction left unmatched. Looked up from germline, CDR1 is SGDLS and CDR2 is YYNGEE. In DNA, the CDR3 is TGTGCCAGCAGCGTTTCGAGGCTAGCGGGCTACGAGCAGTACTTC. It translates to CASSVSRLAGYEQYF.

This clone was seen only a few times. The chain couples TRBV6-5 to TRBJ2-1; tentatively, D is TRBD2 (5 bases). Trimming took off 4 bases at V and 2 bases at J, with 12 bases between the two ends. In germline, CDR1 is MNHEY, CDR2 SVGAGI. CDR3 length: 15 amino acids. This CDR3 is CASSFLRATYNEQFF. The CDR3 nucleotides are TGTGCCAGCAGTTTTTTGCGGGCCACCTACAATGAGCAGTTCTTC.

This clone was seen only a few times. The sample contains more than one DNA sequence encoding this CDR3. The gene calls are TRBV20-1 and TRBJ1-2; D is unresolved. This CDR3 has 10 residues. The germline V gene has CDR1 DFQATT and CDR2 SNEGSKA (reference sequence). Between the trimmed V and J ends, which lost 6 bases and 3 bases, there was a span of 5 bases. The CDR3 protein is CSAGDYGYTF. CDR3 nucleotides: TGCAGTGCAGGAGACTATGGCTACACCTTC.

At least ten counts were recorded for this clone. V and J are TRBV13 and TRBJ1-2, with D perhaps TRBD1 (5 bases). Trimming took off 2 bases at V and 4 bases at J, with 11 bases between the two ends. There are 14 residues in the CDR3. Germline CDR1 reads PRHDT; CDR2 reads FYEKMQ (reference sequence). CDR3 residues: CASSLNDRLYGYTF. CDR3 bases: TGTGCCAGCAGCTTAAACGACAGACTCTATGGCTACACCTTC.

A few counts support this clone. The rearrangement links TRBV21-1 to TRBJ1-2. TRBV21-1 is a recognized pseudogene. The CDR3 consists of 15 residues. The CDR3 region is CASSNGNEGYYGYTF. CDR3 bases: TGTGCCAGCAGCAACGGGAACGAGGGGTACTATGGCTACACCTTC.